The T cell receptor beta chain under discussion was sequenced for a study of blood T cells in healthy people across ages (dated by TCRdb to between 2014 and 2016). As for the study more broadly: In model experiments, template switching captured roughly one uniquely barcoded TCR beta cDNA molecule for every two T cells. Two additional independent replicas of 1 million unique cDNA reads from the same blood draw were analyzed for two donors (one aged 18 to 30 and one aged 80 or older). Four age groups were formed from the donors: young (average approximately 15 years), middle-aged (more than 35), aged (approximately 60) and long-lived (more than 75). To avoid experimental bias, donors of different ages were spread randomly across the sequencing lanes. Age-related changes in TCR beta repertoire diversity were measured in the study by deep sequencing normalized with unique cDNA molecular identifiers. The study at large found these results: Estimates of total diversity based on one million sequenced T cells were regarded as lower bounds and as underestimates. Donor CMV infection status was unknown, potentially confounding age-related changes in expanded clonotypes. There was a strong correlation between observed TCR beta diversity and the percentage of naive T cells measured by flow cytometry. Compared with the aged group, the long-lived group had more naive CD4+ T cells, fewer expanded clones and increased TCR diversity, suggesting age selection. As age increased, observed TCR beta diversity per million T cells dropped in a roughly linear way, and a significant reduction was already evident by age roughly 36. Because profiling used bulk unsorted PBMCs, naive and antigen-experienced compartments could not be compared conclusively.

The protocol used for the library was 5' RACE. Sequencing relied on an Illumina HiSeq 2500. A second PCR of roughly 7 to 11 cycles was performed with a sample-barcoded 5' primer and a J-beta primer mix. A template-switch 5' adaptor carrying 12 random nucleotides introduced a unique molecular identifier onto each TCR beta cDNA molecule. Each sample yielded at least 2.5 million CDR3-containing paired-end reads. All of the RNA was converted into first-strand cDNA using the Mint cDNA synthesis kit, with a TRBC-specific oligonucleotide serving as the primer. Following uracil-DNA glycosylase treatment, a first 18-cycle PCR with universal primers M1SS and BC2_uni_R was performed on all cDNA. As for how the authors treated the data: For normalization, 1 million high-quality reads were randomly selected from each sample, with every read carrying a distinct molecular identifier. Instead of being binned into consensus sequences, reads that shared molecular identifiers were thrown out. MiTCR, with a Q25 quality threshold and the strictest error-elimination algorithm, was used for CDR3 identification, clonotype clustering and error correction. A nonparametric unseen species model with Euler transformation was used to estimate a lower bound on total TCR beta diversity. TCRdb's own reprocessing of the public reads used fastp at Q25 and MiXCR and kept productive beta chains. Each entry is one CDR3 protein sequence, shown with its most common DNA and genes. V and J calls and clone size were set by TCRdb, not the authors. The sample contains some 900,000 distinct CDR3 sequences, around 49% of them found a single time. Around an eighth of the sample lies in the top ten.

The donors were roughly 39 Caucasian individuals from Russia, aged roughly 6 to 100 years, who were systemically healthy. Approximately 10 milliliters of peripheral blood were collected from each donor into EDTA-treated Vacutainer tubes. Ficoll-Paque density-gradient centrifugation was used to isolate PBMCs, with at least 6 million per sample. Trizol reagent was used to extract total RNA from the PBMCs, yielding at least 5 micrograms per sample. For every donor, an aliquot of PBMCs went through flow cytometry to measure the percentages of naive CD45RAhigh/CD27high T cells. This clonotype was recorded only once. There is no known antigen for this receptor. Base qualities are not recorded, but no much larger clone differs from it by a single base. CDR3 length: 15 amino acids, cysteine to phenylalanine. CDR3 DNA is the only sequence kept; it has 45 bases, read in frame from the first base. Sequences KGHSH (CDR1) and LQKENI (CDR2) are obtained from the germline V gene.

The receptor comes from a man aged 25-45 years in good health. The chain is encoded by TRBV18 joined to TRBJ2-5, with 7 bases in between that match TRBD1. The DNA end lines up better with TRBJ2-7; the J call may be wrong. The sample comprised blood. In nucleotide form, the sequence is TGTGCCAGCTCACCACCAGTGACAGGGAATTACGAGCAGTACTTC. Its protein reads: CASSPPVTGNYEQYF.